A few counts support the clone carrying this T cell receptor (beta chain). What it binds is unknown. This specimen belongs to a study of blood T cells in healthy people across ages. Study-level results: TCR beta diversity correlated strongly with naive T cell percentage.

It was with a sample-barcoded 5' primer and a J-beta primer mix that a second PCR of roughly 7 to 11 cycles was run. MiXCR was run by TCRdb on the 5' RACE reads, yielding one entry per CDR3 protein. The table has approximately 1.5 million distinct CDR3 sequences, roughly two fifths seen once. The CDR3 loop spans 16 amino acids. V shed 6 bases and J shed 1 base, with 17 bases lying between them. This chain joins TRBV12-3 or TRBV12-4 and TRBJ2-3; perhaps TRBD2 as D (6 bases). Input material: blood. This TCR was sampled from a woman under 30 in good health. CDR3 region: CASSPRAAGRTDTQYF. The CDR3 region has the DNA TGTGCCAGCAGCCCACGGGCGGCGGGGCGCACAGATACGCAGTATTTT.